Each of the 17 T cell receptor beta chains below was sequenced from the same sample in a study of beta chain features in type 1 diabetes. Broader study findings: Type 1 diabetes patients had TCRB CDR3s that were shorter (moderately but significantly so) in all four CD4+ subsets.

No antigen has been identified for these receptors. TCRB transcripts that were expressed got sequenced, as all of the isolated RNA had been reverse transcribed. Using immunoSEQ multiplex PCR, the repertoire was profiled, and TCRdb retains in-frame clones only, with some absent. The sample shows around 180,000 clones, over 6% of them seen only once. The sample taken for sequencing was central memory CD4+ T cells from blood. These TCRs come from a man aged 18 to 30 with type 1 diabetes.

In this sample, this clone turned up a few times. Written as DNA, the CDR3 is TGTGCCAGCTCACCGCAACAGGAGAAGCCCAATGAGCAGTTCTTC. Translating it yields CASSPQQEKPNEQFF. This chain connects TRBV18 to TRBJ2-1, with D possibly being TRBD1 (5 bases). This CDR3 region has 15 residues. V lost 3 bases to trimming and J lost 6 bases, with 15 bases between them. Germline V lookup: CDR1 KGHSH, CDR2 LQKENI. The whole variable domain, remainder taken from reference TRBV18 and TRBJ2-1, is NAGVMQNPRHLVRRRGQEARLRCSPMKGHSHVYWYRQLPEEGLKFMVYLQKENIIDESGMPKERFSAEFPKEGPSILRIQQVVRGDSAAYFCASSPQQEKPNEQFFGPGTRLTVL.

This clone turned up a few times. This chain uses TRBV4-3 with TRBJ1-6; TRBD1 matches 9 bases. The CDR3 has 16 amino acids. Germline-derived CDR1 and CDR2 are LGHNA and YSLEER. J gave up 5 bases and V 0 bases, and 2 bases lay outside the gene matches. CDR3 protein: CASSQETGGNNSPLHF. DNA for the CDR3: TGCGCCAGCAGCCAAGAGACAGGGGGAAATAATTCACCCCTCCACTTT.

The gene calls are TRBV6-4 and TRBJ2-1; D is perhaps TRBD1 (7 bases). V was shortened by 2 bases and J by 7 bases, with 18 bases between the two germline ends. From germline, CDR1 is MRHNA and CDR2 SNTAGT. This CDR3 is built from 16 residues. CDR3 protein: CASSDLAGGRWNEQFF. In DNA form, the CDR3 reads TGTGCCAGCAGTGACCTGGCAGGGGGGCGCTGGAATGAGCAGTTCTTC.

This clone was detected a few times. This CDR3 is also generated by other DNA sequences in the sample. V usage is TRBV19 and J usage is TRBJ1-5, with a weak D call TRBD1 (6 bases). This CDR3 is 14 amino acids long. Trimming cost V 1 base and J 5 bases, with 9 bases left between them. Germline V gives CDR1 LNHDA, CDR2 SQIVND (reference sequence). The CDR3 DNA is TGTGCCAGTAGTATAGTACAGGGAGATCAGCCCCAGCATTTT. It codes for CASSIVQGDQPQHF.

This chain connects TRBV30 to TRBJ1-6; the D is unclear. The CDR3 loop spans 13 amino acids. Germline CDR1 is GTSNPN and CDR2 is SVGIG (reference sequence). Here the CDR3 reads CALSELNHSPLHF. CDR3 in DNA: TGTGCTCTCAGTGAACTAAATCATTCACCCCTCCACTTT.

This clone was picked up a small number of times. This rearrangement joins TRBV7-9 to TRBJ1-5, with D perhaps matching TRBD1 (5 bases). V was trimmed by 6 bases and J by 1 base, leaving 10 bases between them. The V gene's germline CDR1 is SEHNR and CDR2 FQNEAQ (reference sequence). The CDR3 contains 14 residues. The CDR3 sequence: CASSFDSSNQPQHF. The CDR3 bases are TGTGCCAGCAGTTTCGACAGCAGCAATCAGCCCCAGCATTTT. Full variable domain (outside the CDR3, taken from reference TRBV7-9 and TRBJ1-5): DTGVSQNPRHKITKRGQNVTFRCDPISEHNRLYWYRQTLGQGPEFLTYFQNEAQLEKSRLLSDRFSAERPKGSFSTLEIQRTEQGDSAMYLCASSFDSSNQPQHFGDGTRLSIL.

This clone was counted a few times. The V gene is TRBV18, the J gene TRBJ2-7, with D perhaps TRBD2 (6 bases). CDR3 length: 15 residues. With 2 bases removed from V and 0 bases from J, the gap between germline ends came to 11 bases. The germline V gene has CDR1 KGHSH and CDR2 LQKENI. The CDR3 DNA reads as TGTGCCAGCTCACCAAAGTCTAGCGCCTCCTACGAGCAGTACTTC. It encodes CASSPKSSASYEQYF. The whole variable domain, filled in from reference TRBV18 and TRBJ2-7, reads NAGVMQNPRHLVRRRGQEARLRCSPMKGHSHVYWYRQLPEEGLKFMVYLQKENIIDESGMPKERFSAEFPKEGPSILRIQQVVRGDSAAYFCASSPKSSASYEQYFGPGTRLTVT.

A few counts support this clone. This rearrangement joins TRBV4-3 to TRBJ2-1; 10 positions match TRBD2. Germline V lookup: CDR1 LGHNA, CDR2 YSLEER. The V segment lost 6 bases and the J segment 11 bases; nucleotides outside the gene matches: 4. The CDR3 loop spans 12 amino acids. In DNA, the CDR3 is TGCGCCAGCAGGCCTAGCGGGGGAAAGCAGTTCTTC. Translation: CASRPSGGKQFF.

The rearrangement uses TRBV6-6 and TRBJ1-2, with no clear D. The CDR3 has 16 residues. The V end was cut by 3 bases, the J end by 1 base, with 15 bases between. Germline CDR1 and CDR2: MNHNY and SVGAGI (reference sequence). In DNA, the CDR3 is TGTGCCAGCAGTTATTCCGACACACCGTATAACTATGGCTACACCTTC. Protein: CASSYSDTPYNYGYTF.

This chain joins TRBV4-3 and TRBJ1-2, with D unresolved. Between the trimmed V and J ends, which lost 0 bases and 1 base, there was a span of 6 bases. The CDR3 covers 14 residues. Germline CDR1 and CDR2: LGHNA and YSLEER. The CDR3 here is CASSQDEINYGYTF. The CDR3 nucleotides are TGCGCCAGCAGCCAAGATGAGATTAACTATGGCTACACCTTC.

The table lists this clone with a few counts. The chain has TRBV11-3 and TRBJ2-2; tentatively, D is TRBD2 (5 bases). The germline V and J ends were trimmed by 7 bases and 0 bases, with 9 bases remaining between them. Germline V gives CDR1 SGHNT, CDR2 YENEEA. The CDR3 has 14 amino acids. The DNA of the CDR3 is TGTGCCAGCACCCGCGGGCCGAACACCGGGGAGCTGTTTTTT. Translating it yields CASTRGPNTGELFF.

At least ten counts were recorded for this clone. The chain combines TRBV28 with TRBJ1-2; D gene uncertain. The V and J ends lost 8 bases and 2 bases respectively, with 9 bases between them. The CDR3 extends over 12 amino acids. Germline V CDR1 and CDR2: MDHEN, SYDVKM. The CDR3 DNA reads TGTGCCAGCTCAACTATAAACTATGGCTACACCTTC. Its protein product is CASSTINYGYTF.

The chain carries TRBV28 and TRBJ1-2; possible D gene TRBD1, 6 bases. The V end was cut by 6 bases, the J end by 7 bases, with 18 bases between. CDR1 is MDHEN and CDR2 is SYDVKM in the germline V gene. There are 14 residues in the CDR3. CDR3 loop: CASRSAGTPGGYTF. Here the CDR3 DNA reads TGTGCCAGCAGGTCTGCCGGGACACCCGGTGGCTACACCTTC.

The V and J genes are TRBV28 and TRBJ2-7; 10 bases align to TRBD1. This CDR3 region has 16 residues. Trimming removed 7 bases from V and 6 bases from J; junction bases left unmatched: 15. CDR1 is MDHEN, CDR2 SYDVKM, per germline. The CDR3 nucleotides read TGTGCCAGCACATCCACCCCGGGACAGGGGTCTAGCGAGCAGTACTTC. Protein: CASTSTPGQGSSEQYF.

V usage is TRBV18 and J usage is TRBJ2-7; D unresolved. This CDR3 has 13 residues. The germline V and J ends were trimmed by 6 bases and 3 bases, with 12 bases remaining between them. CDR1 and CDR2 (germline): KGHSH, LQKENI. The CDR3 here is CASSPELDYEQYF. As DNA, the CDR3 is TGTGCCAGCTCCCCCGAGCTAGACTACGAGCAGTACTTC. Full variable domain (rest looked up from reference TRBV18 and TRBJ2-7): NAGVMQNPRHLVRRRGQEARLRCSPMKGHSHVYWYRQLPEEGLKFMVYLQKENIIDESGMPKERFSAEFPKEGPSILRIQQVVRGDSAAYFCASSPELDYEQYFGPGTRLTVT.

This rearrangement joins TRBV9 to TRBJ2-5, with D possibly being TRBD1 (6 bases). The ends were cut back, 0 bases at V and 1 base at J, with 10 bases in the middle. This CDR3 comprises 15 residues. Germline CDR1 SGDLS, CDR2 YYNGEE. The CDR3 nucleotides read TGTGCCAGCAGCGTAGGATTACAGGGCCAAGAGACCCAGTACTTC. Protein product: CASSVGLQGQETQYF.

This clone appeared a few times. This rearrangement joins TRBV6-6 to TRBJ2-7, with 8 bases that match TRBD2. This CDR3 comprises 12 residues. CDR1 and CDR2 (germline): MNHNY, SVGAGI (reference sequence). V was clipped by 6 bases and J by 10 bases; unmatched bases: 8. The CDR3 protein is CASSNSGGQQYF. In nucleotides, the CDR3 is TGTGCCAGCAGCAACAGCGGGGGACAACAGTACTTC.